This T cell receptor (beta chain) came from a study of shared clonotypes between healthy human individuals. Whole-study findings and limits: Although depth was large, rarefaction showed that sequencing of the sorted subsets was incomplete. It was expected that sequencing depth would affect clonotype sharing among donors.

Only in-frame clones appear in the TCRdb table, and some are missing; sequencing was by immunoSEQ multiplex PCR. Here the sample spans about 680,000 clones, 73% being singletons. Trimming removed 10 bases from V and 8 bases from J, with 24 bases in between. The CDR3 runs 15 residues. The germline CDR1 and CDR2 sequences are SEHNR and FQNEAQ (reference sequence). Points on this clone: Its target is not known.

The V call is TRBV7-9, the J call TRBJ2-1; D perhaps matches TRBD2 (6 bases). Sequencing was carried out using memory CD4+ T cells sorted from blood. Noted subset: CD45RA-negative fraction. The sequence was obtained from a woman aged 25-40 years in good health. CDR3 DNA: TGTGCCACCCCAGTAGTCGGGTCTACGGGGGATGAGCAGTTCTTC. Its protein is CATPVVGSTGDEQFF.